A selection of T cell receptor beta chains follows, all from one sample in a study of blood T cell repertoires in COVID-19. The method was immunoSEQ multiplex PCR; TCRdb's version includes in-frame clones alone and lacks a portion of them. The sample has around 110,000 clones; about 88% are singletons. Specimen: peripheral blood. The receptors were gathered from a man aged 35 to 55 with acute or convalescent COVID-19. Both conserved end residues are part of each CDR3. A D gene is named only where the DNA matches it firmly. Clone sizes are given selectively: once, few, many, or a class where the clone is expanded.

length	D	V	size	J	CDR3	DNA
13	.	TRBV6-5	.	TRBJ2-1	CASSVTGGDGQFF	TGTGCCAGCAGCGTGACAGGTGGCGATGGGCAGTTCTTC
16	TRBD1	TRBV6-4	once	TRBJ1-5	CASSDPGQGAGQPQHF	TGTGCCAGCAGTGATCCGGGACAGGGGGCCGGTCAGCCCCAGCATTTT
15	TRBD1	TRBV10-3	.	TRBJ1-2	CAISEGTGGNYGYTF	TGTGCCATCAGTGAGGGGACAGGGGGGAACTATGGCTACACCTTC
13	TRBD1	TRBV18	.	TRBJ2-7	CASSRQGAYEQYF	TGTGCCAGCTCACGACAGGGGGCCTACGAGCAGTACTTC
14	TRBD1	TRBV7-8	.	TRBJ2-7	CASSLIAGGLEQYF	TGTGCCAGCAGCTTAATTGCAGGGGGCTTAGAGCAGTACTTC
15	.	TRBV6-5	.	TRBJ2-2	CASIESPTLSGELFF	TGTGCCAGCATCGAGAGCCCAACCCTATCCGGGGAGCTGTTTTTT
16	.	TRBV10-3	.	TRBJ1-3	CAISESTAGSGNTIYF	TGTGCCATCAGTGAGTCGACGGCAGGATCTGGAAACACCATATATTTT
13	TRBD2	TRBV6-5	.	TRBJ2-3	CASTSGGKDTQYF	TGTGCCAGCACCAGCGGGGGTAAGGATACGCAGTATTTT
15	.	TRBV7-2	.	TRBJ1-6	CASSVRSFGNSPLHF	TGTGCCAGCAGCGTCCGCAGTTTTGGTAATTCACCCCTCCACTTT
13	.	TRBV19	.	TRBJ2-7	CASSMSRAHEQYF	TGTGCCAGTAGTATGAGCAGGGCTCACGAGCAGTACTTC
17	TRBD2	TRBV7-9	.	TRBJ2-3	CASSLGVAGGPQDTQYF	TGTGCCAGCAGCTTAGGGGTAGCGGGAGGGCCGCAAGATACGCAGTATTTT
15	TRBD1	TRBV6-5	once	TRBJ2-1	CASSYSGQEYNEQFF	TGTGCCAGCAGTTACTCGGGACAGGAGTACAATGAGCAGTTCTTC
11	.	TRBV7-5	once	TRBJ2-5	CARGGWRTQYF	TGTGCCAGAGGCGGATGGAGGACCCAGTACTTC
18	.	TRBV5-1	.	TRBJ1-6	CASSLAGGGKGSNSPLHF	TGCGCCAGCAGCTTGGCCGGTGGGGGGAAAGGAAGTAATTCACCCCTCCACTTT
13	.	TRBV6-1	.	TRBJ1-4	CASSEARAEKLFF	TGTGCCAGCAGTGAAGCGCGGGCTGAAAAACTGTTTTTT
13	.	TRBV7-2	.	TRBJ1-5	CASSFSGVQPQHF	TGTGCCAGCAGCTTTTCAGGGGTTCAGCCCCAGCATTTT
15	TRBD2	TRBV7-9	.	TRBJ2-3	CASSSGGPATDTQYF	TGTGCCAGCAGCAGCGGGGGGCCCGCCACAGATACGCAGTATTTT
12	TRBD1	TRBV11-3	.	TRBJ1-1	CASSSGTGGVFF	TGTGCCAGCAGCTCCGGGACAGGGGGTGTTTTCTTT
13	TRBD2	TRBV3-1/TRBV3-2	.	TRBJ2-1	CASSRREMDEQFF	TGTGCCAGCTCCCGGCGGGAGATGGATGAGCAGTTCTTC
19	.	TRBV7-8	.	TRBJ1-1	CASSLGPAGPGVAGDEAFF	TGTGCCAGCAGCTTAGGGCCTGCGGGCCCGGGTGTTGCCGGGGATGAAGCTTTCTTT
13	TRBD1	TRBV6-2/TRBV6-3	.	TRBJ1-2	CASSFQGADGYTF	TGTGCCAGCAGTTTCCAGGGGGCCGATGGCTACACCTTC
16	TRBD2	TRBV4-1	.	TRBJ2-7	CASSRIGSGRANEQYF	TGCGCCAGCAGCCGAATTGGTAGCGGGAGGGCCAACGAGCAGTACTTC
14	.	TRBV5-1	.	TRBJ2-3	CASSAGSGTDTQYF	TGCGCCAGTTCGGCCGGGAGTGGCACAGATACGCAGTATTTT
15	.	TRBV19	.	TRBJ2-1	CASSIRGLVGGEQFF	TGTGCCAGTAGTATAAGAGGCTTAGTGGGGGGTGAGCAGTTCTTC
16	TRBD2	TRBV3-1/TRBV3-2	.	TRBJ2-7	CASSQDLLAGGSEQYF	TGTGCCAGCAGCCAAGACCTCCTAGCGGGAGGGTCCGAGCAGTACTTC
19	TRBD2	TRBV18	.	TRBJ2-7	CASSPIGGTSGRFFAEQYF	TGTGCCAGCTCACCGATAGGAGGGACTAGCGGGAGGTTCTTCGCGGAGCAGTACTTC
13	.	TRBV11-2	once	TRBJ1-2	CASSPNSDYGYTF	TGTGCCAGCAGCCCTAATTCTGACTATGGCTACACCTTC
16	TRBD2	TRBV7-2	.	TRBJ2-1	CASSVPGGGRSVEQFF	TGTGCCAGCAGCGTCCCCGGCGGGGGGAGATCGGTTGAGCAGTTCTTC
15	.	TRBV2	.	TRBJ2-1	CASSERQGGLNEQFF	TGTGCCAGCAGTGAACGGCAGGGGGGTCTCAATGAGCAGTTCTTC
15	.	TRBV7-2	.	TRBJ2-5	CASSLRTVAQETQYF	TGTGCCAGCAGCTTAAGGACAGTGGCACAAGAGACCCAGTACTTC
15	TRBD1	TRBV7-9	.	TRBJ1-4	CASSLGRGQLEKLFF	TGTGCCAGCAGCTTAGGTAGGGGACAGCTCGAAAAACTGTTTTTT
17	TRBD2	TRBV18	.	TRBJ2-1	CASSPLVAVTGGNEQFF	TGTGCCAGCTCACCCCTGGTGGCGGTCACGGGAGGGAATGAGCAGTTCTTC
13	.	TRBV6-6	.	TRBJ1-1	CASSQTGNTEAFF	TGTGCCAGCAGTCAAACAGGGAACACTGAAGCTTTCTTT
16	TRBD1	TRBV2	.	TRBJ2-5	CASSEFKTGLEETQYF	TGTGCCAGCAGTGAATTTAAGACAGGGTTAGAAGAGACCCAGTACTTC
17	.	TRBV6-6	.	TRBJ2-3	CASSPIGQTTGTDTQYF	TGTGCCAGCAGTCCTATTGGACAGACAACAGGCACAGATACGCAGTATTTT
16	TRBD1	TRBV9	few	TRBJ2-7	CASSTRTGGDGYEQYF	TGTGCCAGCAGCACTCGGACAGGGGGCGACGGATACGAGCAGTACTTC
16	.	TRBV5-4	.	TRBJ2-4	CASSLSAGAPVNIQYF	TGTGCCAGCAGCTTATCGGCGGGGGCCCCCGTAAACATTCAGTACTTC
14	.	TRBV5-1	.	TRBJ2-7	CASSLGQATGEQYF	TGCGCCAGCAGCTTGGGTCAGGCGACGGGGGAGCAGTACTTC
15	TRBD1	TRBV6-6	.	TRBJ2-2	CASSYQGQGTGELFF	TGTGCCAGCAGTTACCAGGGACAGGGCACCGGGGAGCTGTTTTTT
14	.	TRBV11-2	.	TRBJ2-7	CASSLGGGRPEQYF	TGTGCCAGCAGCTTAGGCGGGGGCCGCCCGGAGCAGTACTTC
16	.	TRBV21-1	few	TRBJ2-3	CASSCGVAGLTDTQYF	TGTGCCAGCAGCTGCGGGGTAGCGGGCCTCACAGATACGCAGTATTTT
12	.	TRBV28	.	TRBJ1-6	CASSFDNSPLHF	TGTGCCAGCAGTTTCGACAACTCACCCCTCCACTTT
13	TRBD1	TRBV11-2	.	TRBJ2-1	CASSRTGGNEQFF	TGTGCCAGCAGCCGGACAGGGGGCAATGAGCAGTTCTTC
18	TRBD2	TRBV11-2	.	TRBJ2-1	CASSRTSGRAWSPNEQFF	TGTGCCAGCAGCCGGACTAGCGGGAGGGCCTGGTCCCCCAATGAGCAGTTCTTC
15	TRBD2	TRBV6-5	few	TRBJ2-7	CASSPPGLAGEEQYF	TGTGCCAGCAGTCCGCCCGGACTAGCGGGGGAAGAGCAGTACTTC
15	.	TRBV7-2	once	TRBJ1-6	CASSPTTRVNSPLHF	TGTGCCAGCAGCCCCACGACCAGGGTAAATTCACCCCTCCACTTT
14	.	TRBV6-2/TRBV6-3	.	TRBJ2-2	CASSSGGDTGELFF	TGTGCCAGCAGTTCCGGGGGAGACACCGGGGAGCTGTTTTTT
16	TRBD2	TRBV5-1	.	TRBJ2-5	CASSQGSGIRKETQYF	TGCGCCAGCAGCCAAGGTAGCGGGATAAGGAAAGAGACCCAGTACTTC
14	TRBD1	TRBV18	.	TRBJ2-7	CASSPGTGPYEQYF	TGTGCCAGCTCACCCGGGACAGGTCCCTACGAGCAGTACTTC
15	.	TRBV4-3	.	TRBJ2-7	CASSHYRDISYEQYF	TGCGCCAGCAGCCACTACCGGGACATTTCCTACGAGCAGTACTTC
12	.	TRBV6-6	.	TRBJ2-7	CASRRNTYEQYF	TGTGCCAGCAGGCGAAATACCTACGAGCAGTACTTC
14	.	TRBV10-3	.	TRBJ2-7	CAYRASLRGNEQYF	TGTGCCTATCGAGCCTCCCTAAGGGGAAACGAGCAGTACTTC
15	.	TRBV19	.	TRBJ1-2	CASTSRGGLGYGYTF	TGTGCCAGTACCTCCCGGGGGGGGCTTGGGTATGGCTACACCTTC
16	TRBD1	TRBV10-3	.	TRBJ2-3	CAISGGTGGYTDTQYF	TGTGCCATCAGTGGGGGAACAGGGGGCTACACAGATACGCAGTATTTT
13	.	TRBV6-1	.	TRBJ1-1	CASSDRPRTEAFF	TGTGCCAGCAGTGATCGTCCGAGGACTGAAGCTTTCTTT
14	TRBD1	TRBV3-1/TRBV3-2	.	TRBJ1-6	CASSRQGPNSPLHF	TGTGCCAGCAGCCGACAGGGGCCCAATTCACCCCTCCACTTT
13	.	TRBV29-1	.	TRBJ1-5	CSVGGGIDQPQHF	TGCAGCGTTGGTGGCGGGATAGATCAGCCCCAGCATTTT